Below, 21 T cell receptor beta chains from the same sample are listed, as sequenced in a study of CD8+ T cells in alopecia areata. As for treatment: oral pan-JAK inhibitor, 5-10 mg twice daily. Sequencing templates came from extracted RNA that was reverse transcribed into cDNA. Assay used: immunoSEQ multiplex PCR; TCRdb lists only in-frame clones, some missing. The sample gives approximately 280,000 clones, 58% of which show up once; approximately 1.8% is in the top ten. Sequencing used CD4+ T cells sorted from blood, obtained at week 24, from a patient treated with tofacitinib. The origin of the receptors is a human donor with alopecia areata.

This chain uses TRBV7-8 with TRBJ2-2; D is perhaps TRBD1 or TRBD2 (5 bases each). V was clipped by 6 bases and J by 7 bases, with 18 bases between them. CDR1 is SGHVS and CDR2 is FQNEAQ in the germline V gene. CDR3 length equals 15 residues. The CDR3 is CASRTTGTSGGELFF. The CDR3 coding sequence is TGTGCCAGCAGGACTACCGGGACGTCCGGCGGGGAGCTGTTTTTT.

The genes are TRBV7-3 and TRBJ2-3; D not certain. Germline V gene data show CDR1 as SGHTA and CDR2 as FQGTGA. The CDR3 extends over 14 amino acids. V was shortened by 0 bases and J by 2 bases, with 6 bases between the two germline ends. CDR3: CASSLTAATDTQYF. Written as DNA, the CDR3 is TGTGCCAGCAGCTTAACGGCAGCCACAGATACGCAGTATTTT. The full variable domain, with the rest looked up from reference TRBV7-3 and TRBJ2-3, is GAGVSQTPSNKVTEKGKYVELRCDPISGHTALYWYRQSLGQGPEFLIYFQGTGAADDSGLPNDRFFAVRPEGSVSTLKIQRTERGDSAVYLCASSLTAATDTQYFGPGTRLTVL.

This rearrangement joins TRBV29-1 to TRBJ1-5, with 9 bases identical to TRBD1. V dropped 1 base and J dropped 3; count of bases not matched to a gene: 4. Germline V gives CDR1 SQVTM, CDR2 ANQGSEA. CDR3 length: 15 residues. Here the CDR3 reads CSVEVTGGSNQPQHF. CDR3 in DNA: TGCAGCGTTGAAGTTACAGGGGGCTCCAATCAGCCCCAGCATTTT.

For this clone: Within the sample, other DNA sequences also encode this same CDR3. This sequence joins TRBV29-1 and TRBJ2-3; D ambiguous. This CDR3 is 13 amino acids long. Trimming took off 5 bases at V and 2 bases at J, with 11 bases between the two ends. CDR1 and CDR2 (germline): SQVTM, ANQGSEA. This CDR3 is CSVLPDYTDTQYF. The CDR3 DNA reads TGCAGCGTTCTGCCGGATTACACAGATACGCAGTATTTT.

The chain employs TRBV6-5 and TRBJ2-7; 7 nucleotides line up with TRBD2. This CDR3 is built from 14 residues. V shed 5 bases and J 4 bases; nucleotides not matched to a gene: 8. Germline V CDR1 and CDR2: MNHEY, SVGAGI. CDR3 DNA: TGTGCCAGCAGTCGCGGGGGTGCGGGGTACGAGCAGTACTTC. This translates into CASSRGGAGYEQYF.

The chain employs TRBV7-9 and TRBJ2-1, with 7 nucleotides matching TRBD1. With 5 bases clipped from V and 8 bases from J, the junction kept 6 bases outside the gene matches. This CDR3 spans 13 amino acids. The germline CDR1 and CDR2 sequences are SEHNR and FQNEAQ (reference sequence). The CDR3 sequence is CASSLDRVHEQFF. In DNA, the CDR3 is TGTGCCAGCAGCCTCGACAGGGTGCATGAGCAGTTCTTC.

The chain has TRBV19 and TRBJ2-7, with 7 nucleotides matching TRBD1. The V and J ends lost 4 bases and 3 bases, in that order; junction bases with no gene match: 6. Germline CDR1 LNHDA, CDR2 SQIVND (reference sequence). The CDR3 is made up of 14 amino acids. The CDR3 DNA reads as TGTGCCAGTAGTACCCAGACAGGGCTCTACGAGCAGTACTTC. Residues: CASSTQTGLYEQYF.

CDR3 sequence reads: CASSQGTEAFF. The CDR3 nucleotides read TGTGCCAGCAGCCAGGGCACTGAAGCTTTCTTT. The chain carries TRBV7-3 and TRBJ1-1; a possible D gene is TRBD1 (5 bases). This CDR3 comprises 11 residues. The V end was cut by 5 bases, the J end by 4 bases, with 5 bases between. Germline V gives CDR1 SGHTA, CDR2 FQGTGA.

This clone has a handful of counts. V usage is TRBV2 and J usage is TRBJ2-1, with TRBD2 matching over 11 bases. V lost 6 bases to trimming and J lost 4 bases; unmatched junction nucleotides: 2. The germline gives CDR1 SNHLY, CDR2 FYNNEI. The CDR3 sequence is 14 residues long. CDR3 sequence (DNA): TGTGCCAGCAGGGGGACTAGCGGATACAATGAGCAGTTCTTC. It translates to CASRGTSGYNEQFF.

The V call is TRBV10-3, the J call TRBJ2-6; tentative D call: TRBD1 (5 bases). The CDR3 extends over 14 amino acids. Germline V gene lookup returns CDR1 ENHRY and CDR2 SYGVKD. Deletions cut 7 bases from V and 1 base from J, with 8 bases between. The CDR3 region has the DNA TGTGCCATCAAGCAGGGATCTGGGGCCAACGTCCTGACTTTC. Protein sequence: CAIKQGSGANVLTF.

The chain joins TRBV29-1 to TRBJ2-7; the match to TRBD2 covers 10 bases. The ends lost 4 bases at V and 4 bases at J; junction bases unmatched: 4. This CDR3 region has 13 residues. CDR1 is SQVTM and CDR2 is ANQGSEA in the germline V gene. Here the CDR3 reads CSVGGTSAYEQYF. Here the CDR3 DNA reads TGCAGCGTTGGAGGGACTAGCGCATACGAGCAGTACTTC.

This chain uses TRBV5-1 with TRBJ1-2, with TRBD1 matching over 7 bases. The CDR3 is 14 residues long. After removal of 4 bases from V and 8 bases from J, the junction contained 11 bases not matched to a gene. The germline V gene encodes CDR1 SGHRS and CDR2 YFSETQ. CDR3 residues: CASSPLQGMEGYTF. The CDR3 DNA reads as TGCGCCAGCAGCCCGTTACAGGGGATGGAAGGCTACACCTTC.

CDR3 amino acids: CSVDLAGGAVQYF. The DNA for the CDR3 is TGCAGCGTTGATTTGGCTGGCGGGGCGGTTCAGTATTTT. This chain joins TRBV29-1 and TRBJ2-3, with TRBD2 as a possible D gene (6 bases). CDR3 size: 13 residues. Germline V gene sequence: CDR1 SQVTM, CDR2 ANQGSEA. V lost 3 bases to trimming and J lost 12 bases, with 19 bases between them.

This chain uses TRBV2 with TRBJ2-1; perhaps TRBD1 as D (5 bases). Germline V CDR1 and CDR2: SNHLY, FYNNEI. This CDR3 is 14 amino acids long. Trimming pared 4 bases from V and 4 bases from J, leaving 11 bases between. The DNA of the CDR3 is TGTGCCAGCAGTGGCCCGACAGAATACAATGAGCAGTTCTTC. This codes for CASSGPTEYNEQFF.

This clone was seen more than once but under ten times. V is TRBV29-1 and J is TRBJ1-2, with 8 bases lining up with TRBD1. The germline CDR1 and CDR2 sequences are SQVTM and ANQGSEA. The CDR3 loop spans 12 amino acids. Trimming took 5 bases from V and 2 from J; bases not matched to a gene: 1. CDR3 region: CSVSGGNYGYTF. Here the CDR3 DNA reads TGCAGCGTTTCAGGGGGCAACTATGGCTACACCTTC.

This clone was detected a few times. This sequence joins TRBV10-3 and TRBJ2-7; D tentatively reads TRBD1 or TRBD2 (5 bases each). This CDR3 is built from 14 residues. Per the germline V gene, CDR1 is ENHRY and CDR2 is SYGVKD. V dropped 6 bases and J dropped 2 bases, with 14 bases sitting between them. The CDR3 region has the DNA TGTGCCATCAGCCCCCGGGGCAGCACCTACGAGCAGTACTTC. This sequence encodes CAISPRGSTYEQYF.

V usage is TRBV5-6 and J usage is TRBJ2-2; TRBD2 might be the D (7 bases). V lost 2 bases and J 5 bases, leaving 16 bases between the germline ends. The CDR3 consists of 16 residues. Germline CDR1 and CDR2: SGHDT and YYEEEE. Written as DNA, the CDR3 is TGTGCCAGCAGCTTAGGCGGGGGCCGACTGACCGGGGAGCTGTTTTTT. As protein: CASSLGGGRLTGELFF.

The V gene is TRBV2, the J gene TRBJ2-3; 9 nucleotides line up with TRBD1. With 6 bases clipped from V and 5 bases from J, the junction kept 3 bases outside the gene matches. This CDR3 has 13 amino acids. Germline V CDR1 and CDR2: SNHLY, FYNNEI. CDR3 amino acids: CASSTGQGDTQYF. CDR3 nucleotides: TGTGCCAGCAGCACGGGACAGGGAGATACGCAGTATTTT.

The V gene is TRBV29-1, the J gene TRBJ2-1; D ambiguous. Trimming left V 2 bases short and J 7 bases short, with 12 bases between. There are 13 residues in the CDR3. Per germline, CDR1 SQVTM and CDR2 ANQGSEA. The CDR3 spells CSVELSGWNEQFF. Here the CDR3 DNA reads TGCAGCGTTGAACTTTCCGGGTGGAATGAGCAGTTCTTC.

The rearrangement uses TRBV27 and TRBJ2-7; D remains ambiguous. The CDR3 spans 10 residues. V lost 4 bases and J lost 7, with 5 bases in between. Germline assignment: CDR1 MNHEY and CDR2 SMNVEV (reference sequence). The CDR3 DNA reads as TGTGCCAGCAGTTCATGGGAGCAGTACTTC. Its protein product is CASSSWEQYF.

This clone was counted between two and nine times. The chain combines TRBV10-3 with TRBJ2-1; 7 nucleotides match TRBD1. This CDR3 is built from 12 residues. CDR1 and CDR2 from the germline V gene are ENHRY and SYGVKD. Trimming cost V 4 bases and J 10 bases; bases outside gene matches: 4. The CDR3 spells CAISATTGEQFF. Here the CDR3 DNA reads TGTGCCATCAGTGCGACGACAGGGGAGCAGTTCTTC.